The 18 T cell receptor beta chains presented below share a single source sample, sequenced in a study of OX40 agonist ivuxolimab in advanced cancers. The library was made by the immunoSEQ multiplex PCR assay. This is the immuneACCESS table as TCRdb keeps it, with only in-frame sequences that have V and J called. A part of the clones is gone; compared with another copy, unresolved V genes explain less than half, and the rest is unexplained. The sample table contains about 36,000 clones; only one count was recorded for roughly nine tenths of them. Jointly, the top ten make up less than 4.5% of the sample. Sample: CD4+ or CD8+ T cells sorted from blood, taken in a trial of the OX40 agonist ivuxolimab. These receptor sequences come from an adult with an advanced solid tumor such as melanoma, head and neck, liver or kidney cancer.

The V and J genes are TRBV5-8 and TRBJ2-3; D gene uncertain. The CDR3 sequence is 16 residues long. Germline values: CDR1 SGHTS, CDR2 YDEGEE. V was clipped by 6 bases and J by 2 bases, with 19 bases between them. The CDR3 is CASKKTWGASTDTQYF. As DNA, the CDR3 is TGTGCCAGCAAGAAAACTTGGGGTGCATCCACAGATACGCAGTATTTT. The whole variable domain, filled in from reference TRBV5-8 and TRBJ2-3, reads EAGVTQSPTHLIKTRGQQATLRCSPISGHTSVYWYQQALGLGLQFLLWYDEGEERNRGNFPPRFSGRQFPNYSSELNVNALELEDSALYLCASKKTWGASTDTQYFGPGTRLTVL.

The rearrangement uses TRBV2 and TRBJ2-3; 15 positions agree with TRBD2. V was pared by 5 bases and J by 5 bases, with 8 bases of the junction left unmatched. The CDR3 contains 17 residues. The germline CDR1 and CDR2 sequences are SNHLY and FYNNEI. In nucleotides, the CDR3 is TGTGCCAGCAGTAGAGAAGGACTAGCGGGGGGGCGAGATACGCAGTATTTT. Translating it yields CASSREGLAGGRDTQYF.

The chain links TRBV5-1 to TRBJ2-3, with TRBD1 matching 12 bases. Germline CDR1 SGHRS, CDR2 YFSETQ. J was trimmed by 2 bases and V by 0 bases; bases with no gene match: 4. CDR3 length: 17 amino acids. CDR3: CASSLVGQGAVTDTQYF. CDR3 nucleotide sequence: TGCGCCAGCAGCTTGGTGGGACAGGGGGCAGTCACAGATACGCAGTATTTT.

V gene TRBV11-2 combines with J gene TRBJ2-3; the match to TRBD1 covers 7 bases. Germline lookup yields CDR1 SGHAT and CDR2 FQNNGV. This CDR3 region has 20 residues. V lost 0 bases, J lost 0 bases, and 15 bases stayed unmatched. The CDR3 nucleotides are TGTGCCAGCAGCTTAGATAGGCGACAGGGAGTATGGGCTAGCACAGATACGCAGTATTTT. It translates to CASSLDRRQGVWASTDTQYF. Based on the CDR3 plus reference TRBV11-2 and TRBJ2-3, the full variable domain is EAGVAQSPRYKIIEKRQSVAFWCNPISGHATLYWYQQILGQGPKLLIQFQNNGVVDDSQLPKDRFSAERLKGVDSTLKIQPAKLEDSAVYLCASSLDRRQGVWASTDTQYFGPGTRLTVL.

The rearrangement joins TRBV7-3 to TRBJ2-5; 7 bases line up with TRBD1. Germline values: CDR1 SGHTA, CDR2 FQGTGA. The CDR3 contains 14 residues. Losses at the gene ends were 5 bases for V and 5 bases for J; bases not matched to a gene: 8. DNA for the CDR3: TGTGCCAGCAGCCCCCGGGACAGATGGGAGACCCAGTACTTC. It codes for CASSPRDRWETQYF.

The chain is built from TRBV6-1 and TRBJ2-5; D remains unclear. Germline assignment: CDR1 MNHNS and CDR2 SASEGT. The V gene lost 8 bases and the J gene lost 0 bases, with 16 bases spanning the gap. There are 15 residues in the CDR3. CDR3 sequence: CASVSFPLYQETQYF. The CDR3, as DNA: TGTGCCAGCGTGTCCTTCCCGCTGTACCAAGAGACCCAGTACTTC.

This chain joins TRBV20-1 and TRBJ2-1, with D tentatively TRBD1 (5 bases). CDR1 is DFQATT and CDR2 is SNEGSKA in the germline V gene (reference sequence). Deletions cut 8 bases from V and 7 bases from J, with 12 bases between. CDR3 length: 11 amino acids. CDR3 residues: CSQRGRNEQFF. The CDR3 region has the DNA TGCAGTCAAAGGGGCCGGAATGAGCAGTTCTTC.

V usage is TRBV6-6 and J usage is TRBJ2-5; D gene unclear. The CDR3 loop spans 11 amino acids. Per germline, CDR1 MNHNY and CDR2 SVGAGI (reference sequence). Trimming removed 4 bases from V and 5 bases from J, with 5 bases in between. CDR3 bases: TGTGCCAGCAGTTTCGGGGAGACCCAGTACTTC. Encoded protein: CASSFGETQYF.

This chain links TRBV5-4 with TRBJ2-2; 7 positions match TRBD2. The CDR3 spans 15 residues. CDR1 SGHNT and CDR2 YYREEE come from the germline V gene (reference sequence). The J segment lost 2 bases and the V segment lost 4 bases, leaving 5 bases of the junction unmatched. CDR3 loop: CASSPWDYNTGELFF. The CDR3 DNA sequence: TGTGCCAGCAGCCCCTGGGACTACAACACCGGGGAGCTGTTTTTT.

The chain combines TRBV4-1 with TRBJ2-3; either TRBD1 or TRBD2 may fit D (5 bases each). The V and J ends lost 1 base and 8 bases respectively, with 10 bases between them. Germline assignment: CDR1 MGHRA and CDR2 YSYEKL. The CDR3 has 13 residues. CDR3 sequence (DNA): TGCGCCAGCAGCCAAGTGCCTGGGGGTACGCAGTATTTT. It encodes CASSQVPGGTQYF.

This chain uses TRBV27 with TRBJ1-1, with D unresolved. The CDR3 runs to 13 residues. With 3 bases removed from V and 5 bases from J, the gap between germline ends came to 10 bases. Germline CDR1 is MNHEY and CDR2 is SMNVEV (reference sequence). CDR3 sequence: CASSFRVTTEAFF. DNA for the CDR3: TGTGCCAGCAGTTTTAGGGTAACGACTGAAGCTTTCTTT.

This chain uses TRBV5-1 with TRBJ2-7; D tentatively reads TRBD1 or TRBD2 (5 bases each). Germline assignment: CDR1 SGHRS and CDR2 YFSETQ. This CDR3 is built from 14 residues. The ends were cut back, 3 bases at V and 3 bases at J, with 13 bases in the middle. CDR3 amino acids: CASSSGTDYYEQYF. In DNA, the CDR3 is TGCGCCAGCAGCTCCGGGACGGATTACTACGAGCAGTACTTC. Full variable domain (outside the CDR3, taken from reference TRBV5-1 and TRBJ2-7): KAGVTQTPRYLIKTRGQQVTLSCSPISGHRSVSWYQQTPGQGLQFLFEYFSETQRNKGNFPGRFSGRQFSNSRSEMNVSTLELGDSALYLCASSSGTDYYEQYFGPGTRLTVT.

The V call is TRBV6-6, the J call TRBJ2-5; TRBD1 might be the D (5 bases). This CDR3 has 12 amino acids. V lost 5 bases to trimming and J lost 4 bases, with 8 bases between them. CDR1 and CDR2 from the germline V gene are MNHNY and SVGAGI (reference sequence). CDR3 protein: CASSLDRETQYF. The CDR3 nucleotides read TGTGCCAGCAGTCTAGACAGAGAGACCCAGTACTTC.

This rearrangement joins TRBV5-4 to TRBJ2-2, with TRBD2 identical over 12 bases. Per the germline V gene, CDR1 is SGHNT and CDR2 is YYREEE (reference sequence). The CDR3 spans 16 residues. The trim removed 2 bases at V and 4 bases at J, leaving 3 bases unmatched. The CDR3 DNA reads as TGTGCCAGCAGCTTTTTGACTAGCGGGAGCACCGGGGAGCTGTTTTTT. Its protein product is CASSFLTSGSTGELFF.

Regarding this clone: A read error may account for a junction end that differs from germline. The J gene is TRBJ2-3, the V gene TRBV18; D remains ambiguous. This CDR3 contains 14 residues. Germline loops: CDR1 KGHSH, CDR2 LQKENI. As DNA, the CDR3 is TGTGCCAGCTCAGCACCTGGGGGCACAGATACGCAGTATTTT. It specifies CASSAPGGTDTQYF.

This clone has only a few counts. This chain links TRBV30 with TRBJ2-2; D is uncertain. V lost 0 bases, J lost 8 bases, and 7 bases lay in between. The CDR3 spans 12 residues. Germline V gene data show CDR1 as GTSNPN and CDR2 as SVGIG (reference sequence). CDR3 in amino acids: CAWSVSRGELFF. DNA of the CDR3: TGTGCCTGGAGTGTAAGCAGAGGGGAGCTGTTTTTT.

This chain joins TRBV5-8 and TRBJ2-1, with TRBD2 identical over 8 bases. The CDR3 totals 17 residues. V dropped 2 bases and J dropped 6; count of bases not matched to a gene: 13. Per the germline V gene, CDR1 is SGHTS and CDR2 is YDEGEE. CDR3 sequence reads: CASSFSGGQTTRNEQFF. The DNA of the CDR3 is TGTGCCAGCAGCTTCAGCGGGGGCCAAACCACACGCAATGAGCAGTTCTTC.

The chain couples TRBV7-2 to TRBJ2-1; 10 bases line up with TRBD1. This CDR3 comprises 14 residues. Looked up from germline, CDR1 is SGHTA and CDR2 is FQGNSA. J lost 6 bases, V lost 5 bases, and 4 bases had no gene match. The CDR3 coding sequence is TGTGCCAGCAGCCCCCGGACAGGGGGCAATGAGCAGTTCTTC. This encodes CASSPRTGGNEQFF.